Following are 3 T cell receptor beta chains from one sample sequenced in a study of blood T cell repertoires in COVID-19. Here immunoSEQ multiplex PCR was the method, and the copy in TCRdb shows in-frame clones only, minus some. The table lists about 91,000 clones, approximately 72% of them singletons, with roughly a quarter in the top ten. Source material: peripheral blood. Receptors originate from an older man with acute or convalescent COVID-19.

The CDR3 sequence is CASRPDRGGNTEAFF. The CDR3 nucleotides are TGTGCCAGCAGACCAGACAGGGGCGGGAACACTGAAGCTTTCTTT. The V call is TRBV5-4, the J call TRBJ1-1; 8 bases are a match to TRBD1. The germline V gene encodes CDR1 SGHNT and CDR2 YYREEE (reference sequence). J gave up 1 base and V 5 bases, and 7 bases lay outside the gene matches. The CDR3 has 15 amino acids. The whole variable domain, filled in from reference TRBV5-4 and TRBJ1-1, reads ETGVTQSPTHLIKTRGQQVTLRCSSQSGHNTVSWYQQALGQGPQFIFQYYREEENGRGNFPPRFSGLQFPNYSSELNVNALELDDSALYLCASRPDRGGNTEAFFGQGTRLTVV.

The chain links TRBV5-1 to TRBJ2-7; the match to TRBD1 covers 9 bases. Germline V gene lookup returns CDR1 SGHRS and CDR2 YFSETQ. V was pared by 0 bases and J by 1 base, with 5 bases of the junction left unmatched. CDR3 length: 16 residues. CDR3: CASSLGGQGPSYEQYF. CDR3 in DNA: TGCGCCAGCAGCTTGGGGGGACAGGGACCATCCTACGAGCAGTACTTC.

The chain is built from TRBV5-1 and TRBJ2-5; D is possibly TRBD2 (5 bases). CDR3 length equals 14 residues. Trimming took off 4 bases at V and 1 base at J, with 11 bases between the two ends. Germline loops: CDR1 SGHRS, CDR2 YFSETQ. CDR3 protein: CASSASGAQETQYF. The CDR3 DNA is TGCGCCAGCAGCGCCAGCGGAGCCCAAGAGACCCAGTACTTC.